This TCR beta chain was profiled in a study of T cells in narcolepsy (dated by TCRdb to the late 2010s). A note on the overall study: The study enrolled patients with narcolepsy type 1 or type 2 (NT1, NT2) together with healthy control donors. The study used TCR Vbeta sequencing to track clonotypes in blood and CSF while looking for autoreactive T cells in narcolepsy patients that target self-antigens of hypocretin neurons (hypocretin, TRIB2). Study-wide conclusions, independent of this receptor: In plots comparing CSF and blood CD4+ T cell clonotypes from the same patient, HCRT-specific and TRIB2-specific autoreactive clonotypes were highlighted. No sequences matching autoreactive T cell clones were present in some of the blood memory CD4+ repertoires from patients and controls. According to the report, autoreactive clonotypes were detected serially in the blood of the same patients and of different patients, but not in healthy controls. Numbers of sequenced blood memory CD4+ clonotypes were comparable, with averages of approximately 39,000 in patients and more than 30,000 in controls.

Memory CD4+ T cells were sorted ex vivo from peripheral blood of narcolepsy patients and healthy controls for TCR Vbeta sequencing. The library was generated by the immunoSEQ multiplex PCR assay. What TCRdb holds here is the immuneACCESS table cut down to in-frame rearrangements. Part of the clones is not present; checked against another copy, under half of the missing clones reflect an unresolved V gene, and the others are unexplained. This sample gives approximately 32,000 clones in total; about 85% of them show up just once. Of the sample, 0.8% to 0.95% is held by the ten largest clones. With regard to this clone: Its target antigen remains unknown. No base quality information exists; no much larger clone differs at one position.

Sequenced material: CD45RA- memory CD4+ T cells from PBMCs. The cell subset or site label of this sample denotes: memory T cells sorted ex vivo from peripheral blood. The receptor's source is a human donor with narcolepsy.

The DNA sequence is TGTGCCAGCAGTTACGGGGACCCAAACACTGAAGCTTTCTTT. The encoded protein is CASSYGDPNTEAFF. In this chain, TRBV6-5 is recombined with TRBJ1-1; matching of 5 bases hints at TRBD1 as the D gene. V gives up 2 bases and J gives up 2 bases, and the segment between their germline ends measures 9 bases. Counted from cysteine to phenylalanine, this CDR3 has 14 amino acids. This entry keeps only the CDR3 DNA: 42 bases, framed from base 1. Per the germline V gene, MNHEY is the CDR1 and SVGAGI is the CDR2.